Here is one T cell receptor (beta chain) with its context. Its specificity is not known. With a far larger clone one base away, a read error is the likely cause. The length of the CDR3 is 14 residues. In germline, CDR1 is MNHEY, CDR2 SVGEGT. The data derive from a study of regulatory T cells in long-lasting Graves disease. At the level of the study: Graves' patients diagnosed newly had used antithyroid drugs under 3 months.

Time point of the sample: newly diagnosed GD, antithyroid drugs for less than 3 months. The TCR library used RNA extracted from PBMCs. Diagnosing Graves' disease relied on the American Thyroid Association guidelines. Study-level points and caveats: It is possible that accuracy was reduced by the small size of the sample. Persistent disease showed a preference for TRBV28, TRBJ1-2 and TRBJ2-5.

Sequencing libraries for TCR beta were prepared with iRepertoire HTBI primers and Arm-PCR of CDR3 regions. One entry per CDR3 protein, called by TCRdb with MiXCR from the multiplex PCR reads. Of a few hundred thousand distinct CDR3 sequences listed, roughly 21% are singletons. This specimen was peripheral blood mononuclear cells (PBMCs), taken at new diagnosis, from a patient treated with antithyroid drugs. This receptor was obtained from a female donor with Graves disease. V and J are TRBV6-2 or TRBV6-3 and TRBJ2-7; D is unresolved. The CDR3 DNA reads TGTGTCAGCAGTACCCCCATTAGCTCCTACGAGCAGTACTTC. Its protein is CVSSTPISSYEQYF.